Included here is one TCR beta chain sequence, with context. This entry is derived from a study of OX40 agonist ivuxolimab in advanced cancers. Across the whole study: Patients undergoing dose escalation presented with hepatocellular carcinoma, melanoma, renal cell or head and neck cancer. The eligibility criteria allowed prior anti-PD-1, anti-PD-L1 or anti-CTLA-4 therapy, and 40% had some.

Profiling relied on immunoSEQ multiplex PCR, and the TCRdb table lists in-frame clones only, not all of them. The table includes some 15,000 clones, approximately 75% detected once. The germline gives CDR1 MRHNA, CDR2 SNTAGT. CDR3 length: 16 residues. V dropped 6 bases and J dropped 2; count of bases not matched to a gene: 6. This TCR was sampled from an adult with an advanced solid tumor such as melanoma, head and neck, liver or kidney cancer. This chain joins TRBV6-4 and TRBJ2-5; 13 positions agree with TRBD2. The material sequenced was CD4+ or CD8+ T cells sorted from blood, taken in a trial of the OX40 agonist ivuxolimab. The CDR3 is CASSGLAGEGQETQYF. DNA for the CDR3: TGTGCCAGCAGCGGACTAGCGGGAGAGGGGCAAGAGACCCAGTACTTC.